This T cell receptor beta chain was recorded in a study of prognosis after radiotherapy for stage I lung cancer. About the research overall: Of the enrolled patients, fourteen had newly diagnosed primary stage I lung tumors, while four or five had oligometastatic NSCLC following surgical resection of the primary tumor. The study recorded distant metastases in four patients (median approximately 7 months) after radiotherapy and no significant progression in fewer than 16. Patient ages ran from about 53 to 95, with a median of approximately 70 years, and the group had about 13 men and over 5 women. It was considered that all non-small cell lung cancer patients were medically inoperable.

Multiplex PCR in two rounds served to amplify TCR beta CDR3 from genomic DNA. Individual primers that were specific to each TRBV and TRBJ gene served in first-round PCR. A single record per CDR3 protein comes from TCRdb applying MiXCR to the multiplex PCR reads. The sample carries around 15,000 distinct CDR3 sequences, 17% recorded once. The CDR3 is 18 amino acids. Germline-derived CDR1 and CDR2 are MNHEY and SMNVEV (reference sequence). V was clipped by 0 bases and J by 2 bases; unmatched bases: 5. The sequencing here drew on PBMCs, taken before or after stereotactic body radiation therapy (not recorded which). The source is a donor aged 50 or older with non-small cell lung cancer. V gene TRBV27 combines with J gene TRBJ2-6; 9 bases are a match to TRBD2. CDR3 loop: CASSLSAGGFAGANVLTF. CDR3 in DNA: TGTGCCAGCAGTTTATCGGCGGGAGGGTTCGCTGGGGCCAACGTCCTGACTTTC.